The 21 T cell receptor beta chains below were found in one sample sequenced in a study of Ad26.COV2.S vaccination and SARS-CoV-2 variants listed by TCRdb under 2021. This sample's treatment or condition label indicates: around 19 received Ad26.COV2.S at low or high dose, single or two shots; roughly five received placebo; per-sample allocation not given. Repertoires of vaccine and placebo recipients were sequenced from samples collected on day 63 after the first injection. Receptors were amplified or captured by the immunoSEQ multiplex PCR assay. TCRdb stores this immuneACCESS table with in-frame sequences only. Part of the clones is absent; in the studies checked, under half of the shortfall reflects unresolved V genes, and no reason is known for the rest. This sample lists about 680,000 clones; around 92% were detected once. The top ten clones comprise about 1.5% of the sample. Sequenced material: peripheral blood, taken in a trial of Ad26.COV2.S vaccine versus placebo. The origin of the receptors is a person aged 18-60 years who received the Ad26.COV2.S COVID-19 vaccine or a placebo.

A single count supports this clone. The rearrangement uses TRBV3-1 (or the pseudogene TRBV3-2) and TRBJ2-7; TRBD2 agrees at 9 bases. V was pared by 3 bases and J by 7 bases, with 7 bases of the junction left unmatched. Germline-derived CDR1 and CDR2 are LGHDT and YNNKEL (reference sequence). The length of the CDR3 is 14 residues. CDR3 nucleotide sequence: TGTGCCAGCAGCCATGGCGGGGGGGCCCGGGAGCAGTACTTC. Its translation: CASSHGGGAREQYF.

In regard to this clone: Other DNA sequences of this sample code for an identical CDR3. The rearrangement links TRBV19 to TRBJ1-6; D perhaps matches TRBD1 (5 bases). In germline, CDR1 is LNHDA, CDR2 SQIVND (reference sequence). Trimming removed 3 bases at V and 10 bases at J, with 13 bases between. The CDR3 contains 14 residues. The DNA for the CDR3 is TGTGCCAGTAGTATCGGGGCAGGAGGGTCACCCCTCCACTTT. Protein sequence: CASSIGAGGSPLHF.

V and J are TRBV27 and TRBJ1-5; TRBD1 matches at 7 bases. With V trimmed by 5 bases and J by 2 bases, 9 bases remained unmatched. Germline V gene data show CDR1 as MNHEY and CDR2 as SMNVEV (reference sequence). The CDR3 covers 16 residues. The CDR3 is CASSPRGQTRNQPQHF. DNA for the CDR3: TGTGCCAGCAGTCCCAGGGGACAGACTCGCAATCAGCCCCAGCATTTT.

The chain uses TRBV9 and TRBJ2-3, with D perhaps matching TRBD2 (5 bases). Germline CDR1 and CDR2: SGDLS and YYNGEE. V lost 6 bases and J 2 bases, leaving 13 bases between the germline ends. CDR3 size: 14 residues. Here the CDR3 reads CASTPTTYTDTQYF. The CDR3 DNA reads as TGTGCCAGCACCCCGACTACTTACACAGATACGCAGTATTTT.

The J gene is TRBJ2-5, the V gene TRBV2; TRBD2 agrees at 8 bases. The V gene end was trimmed by 3 bases and the J gene end by 5 bases; junction bases not matched to a gene: 8. The CDR3 loop spans 15 amino acids. Germline V CDR1 and CDR2: SNHLY, FYNNEI. The CDR3 reads CASSETGGPWETQYF. The CDR3 coding sequence is TGTGCCAGCAGTGAGACGGGAGGGCCATGGGAGACCCAGTACTTC.

The CDR3 DNA reads as TGTGCCAGCAGCTTACGGCCCGGAATCCTGAACACCGGGGAGCTGTTTTTT. This sequence encodes CASSLRPGILNTGELFF. V usage is TRBV7-2 and J usage is TRBJ2-2, with D unclear. Between the trimmed V and J ends, which lost 2 bases and 1 base, there was a span of 14 bases. The CDR3 sequence is 17 residues long. Germline assignment: CDR1 SGHTA and CDR2 FQGNSA. Full variable domain (remainder filled in from reference TRBV7-2 and TRBJ2-2): GAGVSQSPSNKVTEKGKDVELRCDPISGHTALYWYRQSLGQGLEFLIYFQGNSAPDKSGLPSDRFSAERTGGSVSTLTIQRTQQEDSAVYLCASSLRPGILNTGELFFGEGSRLTVL.

V gene TRBV3-1 (or the pseudogene TRBV3-2) combines with J gene TRBJ1-3; a weak D match, TRBD1 (5 bases). With 5 bases removed from V and 6 bases from J, the gap between germline ends came to 11 bases. Germline lookup yields CDR1 LGHDT and CDR2 YNNKEL (reference sequence). The CDR3 has 13 amino acids. The CDR3 nucleotides are TGTGCCAGCAGCTGGGACCCGGCAAACACCATATATTTT. This sequence encodes CASSWDPANTIYF.

The chain joins TRBV6-5 to TRBJ2-7, with 9 bases fitting TRBD1. In germline, CDR1 is MNHEY, CDR2 SVGAGI. The CDR3 has 13 residues. V dropped 10 bases and J dropped 2; count of bases not matched to a gene: 6. DNA of the CDR3: TGTGCCACCATGGACAGGGGTCCCTACGAGCAGTACTTC. It translates to CATMDRGPYEQYF.

The V gene is TRBV3-1 (or the pseudogene TRBV3-2), the J gene TRBJ1-1; D is uncertain. CDR1 and CDR2 from the germline V gene are LGHDT and YNNKEL (reference sequence). The CDR3 runs 14 residues. Between the trimmed V and J ends, which lost 1 base and 3 bases, there was a span of 9 bases. CDR3 coding DNA: TGTGCCAGCAGCCAAGTGGAGATGTACACTGAAGCTTTCTTT. This sequence encodes CASSQVEMYTEAFF.

The V call is TRBV5-4, the J call TRBJ2-1; D tentatively fits TRBD1 or TRBD2 (6 bases each). Between the trimmed V and J ends, which lost 5 bases and 5 bases, there was a span of 17 bases. CDR1 SGHNT and CDR2 YYREEE come from the germline V gene (reference sequence). The CDR3 has 15 residues. CDR3 in DNA: TGTGCCAGCAGATCCTGGGGGGCGGAAAACAATGAGCAGTTCTTC. Protein sequence: CASRSWGAENNEQFF.

V is TRBV30 and J is TRBJ1-3; possible D gene TRBD1, 5 bases. Per the germline V gene, CDR1 is GTSNPN and CDR2 is SVGIG (reference sequence). Trimming took 4 bases from V and 4 from J, leaving 11 bases between them. The length of the CDR3 is 13 residues. CDR3 sequence reads: CAWTSGWGNTIYF. Written as DNA, the CDR3 is TGTGCCTGGACATCAGGGTGGGGAAACACCATATATTTT.

This chain connects TRBV30 to TRBJ1-4, with 7 bases lining up with TRBD1. CDR3 length: 14 amino acids. V was pared by 2 bases and J by 4 bases, with 4 bases of the junction left unmatched. CDR1 GTSNPN and CDR2 SVGIG come from the germline V gene (reference sequence). CDR3: CAWSPRDSNEKLFF. CDR3 DNA: TGTGCCTGGAGTCCCCGGGACAGTAATGAAAAACTGTTTTTT.

The chain recombines TRBV4-1 with TRBJ1-6, with D possibly TRBD1 on 5 matching bases. CDR1 is MGHRA and CDR2 is YSYEKL in the germline V gene. Trimming stripped 4 bases from V and 8 bases from J, with 18 bases between. The CDR3 has 16 residues. CDR3 in amino acids: CASSLERTPYDSPLHF. Here the CDR3 DNA reads TGCGCCAGCAGCCTAGAAAGGACACCTTATGATTCACCCCTCCACTTT.

The J gene is TRBJ1-2, the V gene TRBV9, with TRBD1 as a possible D gene (6 bases). V was pared by 0 bases and J by 7 bases, with 16 bases between. The germline V gene encodes CDR1 SGDLS and CDR2 YYNGEE. This CDR3 region has 15 residues. As DNA, the CDR3 is TGTGCCAGCAGCGTAGGGGCCCAGGGGCACTTTGGCTACACCTTC. Translating gives CASSVGAQGHFGYTF.

The V gene is TRBV29-1, the J gene TRBJ2-3, with TRBD1 identical over 9 bases. Germline lookup yields CDR1 SQVTM and CDR2 ANQGSEA. Trimming at V came to 2 bases and at J to 2 bases, leaving 2 bases not matched to a gene. The CDR3 runs 14 residues. The CDR3 DNA reads as TGCAGCGTTGAAACAGGGGGCTCCACAGATACGCAGTATTTT. The encoded protein is CSVETGGSTDTQYF.

The gene calls are TRBV4-1 and TRBJ2-7; TRBD2 aligns across 7 bases. Per germline, CDR1 MGHRA and CDR2 YSYEKL. V dropped 0 bases and J dropped 4; count of bases not matched to a gene: 3. This CDR3 region has 14 residues. The chain's CDR3 is CASSQDRGVYEQYF. CDR3 DNA sequence: TGCGCCAGCAGCCAAGATCGGGGGGTTTACGAGCAGTACTTC.

This clone was detected once. The chain combines TRBV6-6 with TRBJ2-2, with 10 bases fitting TRBD2. The ends lost 4 bases at V and 7 bases at J; junction bases unmatched: 6. The CDR3 extends over 15 amino acids. Germline loops: CDR1 MNHNY, CDR2 SVGAGI (reference sequence). For the CDR3, the DNA is TGTGCCAGCAGTTTCAGCGGGGGGGCTAGCGGGGAGCTGTTTTTT. This translates into CASSFSGGASGELFF.

This clone came up a few times. The chain joins TRBV14 to TRBJ2-5; the D is unclear. Trimming cost V 3 bases and J 1 base, with 6 bases left between them. The CDR3 sequence is 13 residues long. Germline V gene data show CDR1 as SGHDN and CDR2 as FVKESK. In DNA, the CDR3 is TGTGCCAGCAGCCAGCTACCCCAAGAGACCCAGTACTTC. This gives the protein CASSQLPQETQYF.

V is TRBV12-3 or TRBV12-4 and J is TRBJ2-7; unclear D gene. The germline V and J ends were trimmed by 0 bases and 2 bases, with 5 bases remaining between them. The CDR3 is 13 amino acids. CDR3 loop: CASSLAEAYEQYF. In DNA form, the CDR3 reads TGTGCCAGCAGTTTAGCGGAAGCCTACGAGCAGTACTTC.

The chain couples TRBV30 to TRBJ2-1; weak D call: TRBD2 (7 bases). V was trimmed by 7 bases and J by 10 bases, leaving 11 bases between them. CDR3 length equals 10 residues. The V gene's germline CDR1 is GTSNPN and CDR2 SVGIG (reference sequence). CDR3: CAYREGEQFF. The CDR3 nucleotides read TGTGCCTACAGGGAGGGGGAGCAGTTCTTC.

The J gene is TRBJ1-3, the V gene TRBV29-1, with 7 positions matching TRBD1. Trimming took 1 base from V and 0 from J; bases not matched to a gene: 3. Germline values: CDR1 SQVTM, CDR2 ANQGSEA. The CDR3 length is 15 residues. CDR3 amino acids: CSVEGQGGSGNTIYF. The CDR3 DNA follows: TGCAGCGTTGAAGGACAGGGTGGCTCTGGAAACACCATATATTTT.